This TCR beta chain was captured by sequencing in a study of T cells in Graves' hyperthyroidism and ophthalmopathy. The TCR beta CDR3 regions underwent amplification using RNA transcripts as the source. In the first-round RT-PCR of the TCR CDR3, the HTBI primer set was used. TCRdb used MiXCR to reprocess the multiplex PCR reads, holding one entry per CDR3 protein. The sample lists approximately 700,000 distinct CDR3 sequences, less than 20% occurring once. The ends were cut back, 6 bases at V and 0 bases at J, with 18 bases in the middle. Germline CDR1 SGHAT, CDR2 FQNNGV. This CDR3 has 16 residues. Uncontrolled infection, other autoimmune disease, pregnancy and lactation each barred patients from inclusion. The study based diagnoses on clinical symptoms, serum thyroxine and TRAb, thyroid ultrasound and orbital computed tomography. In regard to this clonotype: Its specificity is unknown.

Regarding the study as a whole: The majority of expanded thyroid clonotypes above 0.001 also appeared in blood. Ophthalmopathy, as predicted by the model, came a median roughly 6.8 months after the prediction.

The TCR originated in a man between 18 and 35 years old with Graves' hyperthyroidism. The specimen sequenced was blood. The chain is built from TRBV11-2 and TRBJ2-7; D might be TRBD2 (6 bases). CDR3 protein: CASRAPRGTNSYEQYF. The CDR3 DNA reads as TGTGCCAGCAGGGCACCCCGGGGGACCAACTCCTACGAGCAGTACTTC.